Below are 23 T cell receptor beta chains sequenced from a single sample in a study of CD8 T cells in Susac syndrome. The authors reverse transcribed roughly 0.5 to 1 ug RNA with random hexamers. TCRdb analysed the immunoSEQ multiplex PCR reads with MiXCR anew, one entry per CDR3 protein. The sample has over 150,000 distinct CDR3 sequences; roughly 94% are singletons. The sample consisted of CD4+ T cells from PBMCs. All receptors come from a human donor with Susac syndrome.

This clonotype was observed once. The rearrangement uses TRBV7-2 and TRBJ2-4, with 15 bases that match TRBD2. The V and J ends lost 5 bases and 3 bases, in that order; junction bases with no gene match: 2. This CDR3 region has 16 residues. Germline-derived CDR1 and CDR2 are SGHTA and FQGNSA. The CDR3 nucleotides are TGTGCCAGCAGCCCGGGACTAGCGGGAGGCAAAAACATTCAGTACTTC. It is translated as CASSPGLAGGKNIQYF.

This clonotype has a single count. This rearrangement joins TRBV5-6 to TRBJ2-5; a weak D match, TRBD1 (6 bases). Germline CDR1 reads SGHDT; CDR2 reads YYEEEE. The CDR3 is 12 residues long. V lost 4 bases and J lost 4, with 8 bases in between. The CDR3 DNA sequence: TGTGCCAGCAGCCGGACAGTAGAGACCCAGTACTTC. Translated: CASSRTVETQYF. The full variable domain, rest sourced from reference TRBV5-6 and TRBJ2-5, is DAGVTQSPTHLIKTRGQQVTLRCSPKSGHDTVSWYQQALGQGPQFIFQYYEEEERQRGNFPDRFSGHQFPNYSSELNVNALLLGDSALYLCASSRTVETQYFGPGTRLLVL.

The chain couples TRBV5-1 to TRBJ2-3, with D uncertain. Trimming pared 4 bases from V and 2 bases from J, leaving 14 bases between. Germline loops: CDR1 SGHRS, CDR2 YFSETQ. The CDR3 runs 15 residues. The CDR3 nucleotides read TGCGCCAGCAGCACTCGGGCAGGATACACAGATACGCAGTATTTT. Amino acids: CASSTRAGYTDTQYF.

The gene calls are TRBV7-2 and TRBJ2-3; D not certain. This CDR3 is built from 16 residues. Germline V CDR1 and CDR2: SGHTA, FQGNSA. The ends were cut back, 2 bases at V and 0 bases at J, with 12 bases in the middle. The CDR3 nucleotides read TGTGCCAGCAGCTTAACGCCGGACCCTAGCACAGATACGCAGTATTTT. Translating it yields CASSLTPDPSTDTQYF.

The chain combines TRBV20-1 with TRBJ1-5; D gene uncertain. The CDR3 has 16 amino acids. In germline, CDR1 is DFQATT, CDR2 SNEGSKA (reference sequence). Trimming took 3 bases from V and 6 from J, leaving 21 bases between them. The CDR3 DNA sequence: TGCAGTGCTAGGGACCCGACGGGCGGGAACGGTCAGCCCCAGCATTTT. Amino acid sequence: CSARDPTGGNGQPQHF.

The V and J genes are TRBV28 and TRBJ1-1; possibly TRBD1 for D (6 bases). V lost 8 bases to trimming and J lost 4 bases, with 17 bases between them. The CDR3 covers 14 residues. CDR1 is MDHEN and CDR2 is SYDVKM in the germline V gene. In nucleotides, the CDR3 is TGTGCCAGCTTTCCTACAGGGTTTGGCACTGAAGCTTTCTTT. This encodes CASFPTGFGTEAFF.

The chain joins TRBV5-4 to TRBJ2-3; 14 nucleotides agree with TRBD2. Germline trimming cut 0 bases from V and 7 bases from J; bases unmatched to any gene: 7. There are 17 residues in the CDR3. Germline V gives CDR1 SGHNT, CDR2 YYREEE (reference sequence). In nucleotides, the CDR3 is TGTGCCAGCAGCTTGGTTTCCGGGACTAGCGGGAGAAATACGCAGTATTTT. Translated: CASSLVSGTSGRNTQYF.

The rearrangement joins TRBV28 to TRBJ2-7; D unresolved. The CDR3 totals 14 residues. Germline V lookup: CDR1 MDHEN, CDR2 SYDVKM. The V and J ends lost 7 bases and 0 bases respectively, with 13 bases between them. The CDR3 region has the DNA TGTGCCAGCACTCCTCCAGGCCTCTCCTACGAGCAGTACTTC. Residues: CASTPPGLSYEQYF.

The genes are TRBV5-1 and TRBJ1-1, with unresolved D. Germline assignment: CDR1 SGHRS and CDR2 YFSETQ. Trimming took off 0 bases at V and 0 bases at J, with 6 bases between the two ends. This CDR3 spans 14 amino acids. The CDR3 sequence: CASSLAQMNTEAFF. The DNA for the CDR3 is TGCGCCAGCAGCTTGGCACAGATGAACACTGAAGCTTTCTTT.

This chain joins TRBV29-1 and TRBJ2-7, with 10 nucleotides matching TRBD2. The CDR3 runs 13 residues. V shed 6 bases and J 4 bases; nucleotides not matched to a gene: 6. Germline V gene lookup returns CDR1 SQVTM and CDR2 ANQGSEA. For the CDR3, the DNA is TGCAGCGTAAGCGGGAGGGCCGCTTACGAGCAGTACTTC. It specifies CSVSGRAAYEQYF.

The V and J genes are TRBV27 and TRBJ2-1, with TRBD1 as a possible D gene (6 bases). With 4 bases removed from V and 8 bases from J, the gap between germline ends came to 18 bases. This CDR3 spans 15 amino acids. Germline V gene lookup returns CDR1 MNHEY and CDR2 SMNVEV (reference sequence). CDR3 in amino acids: CASSSLNLQGHEQFF. CDR3 nucleotides: TGTGCCAGCAGTTCGTTGAACCTACAGGGCCATGAGCAGTTCTTC.

This chain uses TRBV30 with TRBJ1-5, with a tentative D call TRBD1 (5 bases). The CDR3 totals 12 residues. Germline CDR1 and CDR2: GTSNPN and SVGIG (reference sequence). The V end lost 3 bases, the J end lost 9 bases, and 12 bases lay between the germline ends. CDR3 amino acids: CAWSGGLGPQHF. DNA of the CDR3: TGTGCCTGGAGCGGGGGATTAGGGCCCCAGCATTTT.

This chain links TRBV7-2 with TRBJ2-7; 7 bases map to TRBD2. Germline V gene data show CDR1 as SGHTA and CDR2 as FQGNSA. The ends lost 6 bases at V and 1 base at J; junction bases unmatched: 6. This CDR3 has 14 amino acids. The CDR3 DNA reads as TGTGCCAGCAGTGTGTCTAGCGGTTCCTACGAGCAGTACTTC. Its protein product is CASSVSSGSYEQYF. Combining the CDR3 with reference TRBV7-2 and TRBJ2-7 gives the whole variable domain GAGVSQSPSNKVTEKGKDVELRCDPISGHTALYWYRQSLGQGLEFLIYFQGNSAPDKSGLPSDRFSAERTGGSVSTLTIQRTQQEDSAVYLCASSVSSGSYEQYFGPGTRLTVT.

This chain links TRBV30 with TRBJ2-3, with 7 bases matching TRBD2. This CDR3 has 16 residues. J lost 3 bases, V lost 4 bases, and 13 bases had no gene match. CDR1 is GTSNPN, CDR2 SVGIG, per germline (reference sequence). CDR3 protein: CAWKRGGTTSTDTQYF. Here the CDR3 DNA reads TGTGCCTGGAAGAGAGGAGGGACTACGTCGACAGATACGCAGTATTTT.

The gene calls are TRBV29-1 and TRBJ2-7; 8 positions agree with TRBD1. The V segment lost 1 base and the J segment 6 bases; nucleotides outside the gene matches: 5. Per germline, CDR1 SQVTM and CDR2 ANQGSEA. This CDR3 region has 13 residues. The DNA for the CDR3 is TGCAGCGTTGAAGGACAGGGGTTCTTCGAGCAGTACTTC. Protein product: CSVEGQGFFEQYF.

This sequence joins TRBV7-9 and TRBJ1-5; 7 positions match TRBD1. Unmatched junction bases numbered 3, after V lost 3 bases and J lost 4 bases. The germline CDR1 and CDR2 sequences are SEHNR and FQNEAQ (reference sequence). The CDR3 runs 14 residues. The CDR3 DNA sequence: TGTGCCAGCAGCTTCGGACAGGATAATCAGCCCCAGCATTTT. As protein: CASSFGQDNQPQHF.

J is TRBJ2-3 and V is TRBV6-6; 8 bases match TRBD2. This CDR3 is 13 amino acids long. J was trimmed by 5 bases and V by 5 bases; bases with no gene match: 3. Germline lookup yields CDR1 MNHNY and CDR2 SVGAGI (reference sequence). The CDR3 DNA sequence: TGTGCCAGCAGTAGCGGGAGTCGAGATACGCAGTATTTT. Residues: CASSSGSRDTQYF.

V gene TRBV25-1 combines with J gene TRBJ2-5; possibly TRBD1 for D (5 bases). The V end lost 1 base, the J end lost 6 bases, and 12 bases lay between the germline ends. This CDR3 has 14 amino acids. CDR1 MGHDK and CDR2 SYGVNS come from the germline V gene. The CDR3 reads CASSEFARAKTQYF. As DNA, the CDR3 is TGTGCCAGCAGTGAATTTGCCAGGGCAAAGACCCAGTACTTC.

The chain links TRBV5-6 to TRBJ2-7; 14 nucleotides agree with TRBD2. J lost 1 base, V lost 4 bases, and 7 bases had no gene match. Germline CDR1 is SGHDT and CDR2 is YYEEEE. The CDR3 is 17 residues long. For the CDR3, the DNA is TGTGCCAGCAGCCAGGGACTAGCGGGAGTAGCATCCTACGAGCAGTACTTC. It encodes CASSQGLAGVASYEQYF.

V is TRBV12-3 or TRBV12-4 and J is TRBJ2-3; tentative D call: TRBD1 (6 bases). V lost 6 bases and J 2 bases, leaving 9 bases between the germline ends. The CDR3 has 13 residues. CDR3 loop: CASRRTDTDTQYF. The CDR3 bases are TGTGCCAGCAGACGGACAGACACAGATACGCAGTATTTT.

As DNA, the CDR3 is TGCGCCAGCAGCCAAGACACGGGGCCGGGAGGCAGGGAGACCCAGTACTTC. It yields the protein CASSQDTGPGGRETQYF. This chain joins TRBV4-3 and TRBJ2-5; 7 nucleotides agree with TRBD2. The CDR3 contains 17 residues. Trimming cost V 0 bases and J 5 bases; bases outside gene matches: 12. Germline loops: CDR1 LGHNA, CDR2 YSLEER.

The chain links TRBV29-1 to TRBJ1-1, with D unresolved. CDR3 length: 13 amino acids. The germline V gene encodes CDR1 SQVTM and CDR2 ANQGSEA. V was clipped by 4 bases and J by 1 base, with 10 bases between them. CDR3 protein: CSVGSPTNTEAFF. CDR3 nucleotide sequence: TGCAGCGTTGGGAGTCCGACGAACACTGAAGCTTTCTTT.

The chain combines TRBV3-1 with TRBJ1-1, with D perhaps TRBD1 (5 bases). V lost 8 bases and J lost 10, with 20 bases in between. CDR3 size: 13 residues. Germline V CDR1 and CDR2: LGHDT, YNNKEL (reference sequence). The CDR3 DNA reads TGTGCCAGCGGCTCGGGTGGGGGGACGGGAGCTTTCTTT. Translating it yields CASGSGGGTGAFF.